This T cell receptor (beta chain) was found in a study of spatial heterogeneity in lung cancer. Study-level background: Consistently, beta-chain sequences turned up in larger numbers than alpha-chain sequences did.

Regarding this clonotype: This may be a read error, as it is one base from a much larger clone.

MiXCR, run by TCRdb on the 5' RACE reads, gives a single entry per CDR3 protein. The table lists approximately 11,000 distinct CDR3 sequences, roughly a quarter of them singletons. The CDR3 has 16 residues. The V gene's germline CDR1 is SGHRS and CDR2 YFSETQ. V dropped 2 bases and J dropped 4; count of bases not matched to a gene: 5. Time point noted: sample taken at primary tumor resection. No cell sorting; template was whole RNA from tumor, lung tissue or PBMC. V usage is TRBV5-1 and J usage is TRBJ2-5, with 13 bases that match TRBD2. Sequencing was performed on PBMCs, taken at surgery. The source is a female donor with early-stage non-small cell lung cancer. This CDR3 reads CASSLGTSGIRETQYF. The CDR3 DNA follows: TGCGCCAGCAGCTTAGGGACTAGCGGGATTCGAGAGACCCAGTACTTC.